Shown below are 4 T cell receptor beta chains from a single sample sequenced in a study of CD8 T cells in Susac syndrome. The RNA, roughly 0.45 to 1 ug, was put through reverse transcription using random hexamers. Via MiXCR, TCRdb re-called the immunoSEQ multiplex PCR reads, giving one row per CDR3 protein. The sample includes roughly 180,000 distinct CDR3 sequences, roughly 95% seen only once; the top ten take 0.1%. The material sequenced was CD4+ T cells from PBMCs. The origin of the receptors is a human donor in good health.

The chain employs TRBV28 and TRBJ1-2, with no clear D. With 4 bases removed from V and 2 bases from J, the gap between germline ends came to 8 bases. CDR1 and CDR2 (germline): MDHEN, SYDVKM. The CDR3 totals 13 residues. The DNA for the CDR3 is TGTGCCAGCAGTTCCCCGGACAACTATGGCTACACCTTC. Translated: CASSSPDNYGYTF.

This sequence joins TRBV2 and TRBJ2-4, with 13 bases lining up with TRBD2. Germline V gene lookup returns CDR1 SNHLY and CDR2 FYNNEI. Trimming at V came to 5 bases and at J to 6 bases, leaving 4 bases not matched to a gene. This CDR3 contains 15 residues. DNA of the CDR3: TGTGCCAGCAGTCGACTAGCGGGAGGAAGAAACATTCAGTACTTC. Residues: CASSRLAGGRNIQYF.

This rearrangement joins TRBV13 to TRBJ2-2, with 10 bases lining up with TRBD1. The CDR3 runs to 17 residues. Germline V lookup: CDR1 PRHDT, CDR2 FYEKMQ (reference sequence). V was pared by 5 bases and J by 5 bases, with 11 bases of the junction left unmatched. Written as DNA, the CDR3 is TGTGCCAGCAGCCCCCGGCCGACGGGACAGGGGACCGGGGAGCTGTTTTTT. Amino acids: CASSPRPTGQGTGELFF.

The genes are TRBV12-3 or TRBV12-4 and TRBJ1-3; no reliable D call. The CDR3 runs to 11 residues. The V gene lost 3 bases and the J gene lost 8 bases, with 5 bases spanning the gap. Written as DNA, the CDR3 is TGTGCCAGCAGTTTTAGGGACACCATATATTTT. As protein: CASSFRDTIYF.